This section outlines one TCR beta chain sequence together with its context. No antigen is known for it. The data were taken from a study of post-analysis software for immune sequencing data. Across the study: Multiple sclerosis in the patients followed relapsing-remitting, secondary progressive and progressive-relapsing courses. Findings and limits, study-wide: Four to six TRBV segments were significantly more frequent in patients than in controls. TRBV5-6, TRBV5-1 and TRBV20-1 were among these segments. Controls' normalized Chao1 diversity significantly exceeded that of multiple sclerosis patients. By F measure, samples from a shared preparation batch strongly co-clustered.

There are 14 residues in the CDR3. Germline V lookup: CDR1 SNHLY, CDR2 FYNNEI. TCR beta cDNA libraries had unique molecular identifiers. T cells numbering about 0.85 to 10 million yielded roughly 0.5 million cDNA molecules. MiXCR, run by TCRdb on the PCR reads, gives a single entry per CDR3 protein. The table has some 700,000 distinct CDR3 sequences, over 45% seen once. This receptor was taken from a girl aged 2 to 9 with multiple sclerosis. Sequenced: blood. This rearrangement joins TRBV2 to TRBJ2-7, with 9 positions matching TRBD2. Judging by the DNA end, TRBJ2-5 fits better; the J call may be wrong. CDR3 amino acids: CASKGAGGAGTQYF. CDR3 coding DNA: TGTGCCAGCAAAGGAGCGGGAGGCGCCGGGACCCAGTACTTC.